The 8 T cell receptor beta chains below were found in one sample sequenced in a study of response to subunit inactivated influenza vaccine. TCRdb called the RT-PCR reads again in MiXCR, with one record for every CDR3 protein. Of more than 400,000 distinct CDR3 sequences in the sample, more than 7% were seen once. The starting material was PBMCs from blood, obtained less than 30 months after vaccination. The receptors come from a man between 50 and 69 years old who received an inactivated influenza vaccine.

This clonotype appeared many times. The chain recombines TRBV12-3 or TRBV12-4 with TRBJ1-2, with 9 bases that match TRBD1. V was pared by 2 bases and J by 2 bases, with 6 bases of the junction left unmatched. This CDR3 spans 16 amino acids. CDR3 nucleotides: TGTGCCAGCAGTTTACGCCCGGGACAGGGAAACTATGGCTACACCTTC. It specifies CASSLRPGQGNYGYTF.

This clonotype was seen more than once but under ten times. The gene calls are TRBV7-2 and TRBJ2-2; D unresolved. V lost 5 bases and J lost 4, with 11 bases in between. The germline V gene has CDR1 SGHTA and CDR2 FQGNSA. The CDR3 is 14 residues long. CDR3 sequence (DNA): TGTGCCAGCAGCCCGACATGGACCACCGGGGAGCTGTTTTTT. It is translated as CASSPTWTTGELFF.

This clonotype has just a few counts. V is TRBV6-2 or TRBV6-3 and J is TRBJ2-1; 11 nucleotides match TRBD2. CDR3 length: 17 residues. Germline lookup yields CDR1 MNHEY and CDR2 SVGEGT. V lost 5 bases, J lost 8 bases, and 14 bases stayed unmatched. The CDR3 here is CASSGRLAGLGFDEQFF. In DNA, the CDR3 is TGTGCCAGCAGTGGTCGACTAGCGGGATTAGGGTTCGATGAGCAGTTCTTC.

The chain uses TRBV20-1 and TRBJ1-4; no reliable D call. Germline V gives CDR1 DFQATT, CDR2 SNEGSKA (reference sequence). V lost 5 bases and J 3 bases, leaving 7 bases between the germline ends. This CDR3 comprises 12 residues. The CDR3 region has the DNA TGCAGTGCTGAGGGTCCTAATGAAAAACTGTTTTTT. Translation: CSAEGPNEKLFF.

At least ten counts were recorded for this clonotype. This chain links TRBV7-2 with TRBJ1-5; D is ambiguous. CDR1 and CDR2 (germline): SGHTA, FQGNSA. Trimming cost V 4 bases and J 1 base, with 5 bases left between them. The CDR3 spans 13 residues. The CDR3 here is CASSSKSNQPQHF. The CDR3 nucleotides are TGTGCCAGCAGCTCGAAGAGCAATCAGCCCCAGCATTTT. Full variable domain (rest looked up from reference TRBV7-2 and TRBJ1-5): GAGVSQSPSNKVTEKGKDVELRCDPISGHTALYWYRQSLGQGLEFLIYFQGNSAPDKSGLPSDRFSAERTGGSVSTLTIQRTQQEDSAVYLCASSSKSNQPQHFGDGTRLSIL.

Many counts were recorded for this clonotype. V is TRBV28 and J is TRBJ2-1; TRBD1 is a possible D gene (6 bases). The CDR3 is 15 amino acids. Deletions cut 3 bases from V and 5 bases from J, with 14 bases between. The V gene's germline CDR1 is MDHEN and CDR2 SYDVKM. The CDR3 DNA is TGTGCCAGCAGTTTTCGAGGACAGAGGAACAATGAGCAGTTCTTC. It encodes CASSFRGQRNNEQFF.

In its sample, this clonotype was seen a few times. The J gene is TRBJ2-7, the V gene TRBV7-2; the D gene is possibly TRBD2 (5 bases). Germline CDR1 SGHTA, CDR2 FQGNSA. Trimming cost V 5 bases and J 2 bases, with 13 bases left between them. CDR3 length equals 14 residues. The CDR3 DNA follows: TGTGCCAGCAGCCAGAACGAGGGCCCCTACGAGCAGTACTTC. Protein: CASSQNEGPYEQYF.

In this sample, this clonotype turned up many times. The rearrangement uses TRBV5-1 and TRBJ2-7; the D is unclear. This CDR3 region has 14 residues. Trimming removed 0 bases from V and 7 bases from J, with 14 bases in between. CDR1 SGHRS and CDR2 YFSETQ come from the germline V gene. The chain's CDR3 is CASSLAFPGQEQYF. The CDR3 region has the DNA TGCGCCAGCAGCTTGGCCTTCCCCGGTCAGGAGCAGTACTTC.